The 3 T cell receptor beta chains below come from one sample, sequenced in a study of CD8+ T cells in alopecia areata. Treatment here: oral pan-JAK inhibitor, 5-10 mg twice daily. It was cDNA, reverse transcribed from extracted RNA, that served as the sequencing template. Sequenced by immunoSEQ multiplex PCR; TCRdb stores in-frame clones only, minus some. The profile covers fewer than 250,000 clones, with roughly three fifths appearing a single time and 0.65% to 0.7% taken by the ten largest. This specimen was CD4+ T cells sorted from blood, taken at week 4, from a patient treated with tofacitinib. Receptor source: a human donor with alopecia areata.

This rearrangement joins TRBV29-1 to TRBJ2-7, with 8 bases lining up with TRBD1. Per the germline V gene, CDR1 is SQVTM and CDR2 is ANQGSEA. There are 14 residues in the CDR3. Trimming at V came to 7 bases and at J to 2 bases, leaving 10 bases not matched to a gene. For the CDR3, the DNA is TGCAGCGCAATAATCGACAGGGGAACCTACGAGCAGTACTTC. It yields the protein CSAIIDRGTYEQYF.

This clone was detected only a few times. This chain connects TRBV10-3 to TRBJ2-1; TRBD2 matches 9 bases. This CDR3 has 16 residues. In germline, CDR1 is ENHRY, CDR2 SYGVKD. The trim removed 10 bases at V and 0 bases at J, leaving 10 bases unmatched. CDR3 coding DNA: TGTGCCACACAGTCTTCTAGCGGGGACTCCTACAATGAGCAGTTCTTC. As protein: CATQSSSGDSYNEQFF.

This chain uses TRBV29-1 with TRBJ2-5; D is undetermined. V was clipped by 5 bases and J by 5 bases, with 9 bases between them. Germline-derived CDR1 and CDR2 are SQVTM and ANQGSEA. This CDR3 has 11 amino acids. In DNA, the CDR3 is TGCAGCGTTCACAAGTTGGAGACCCAGTACTTC. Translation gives CSVHKLETQYF.